Sequencing of this TCR beta chain was carried out in a study of blood T cells in healthy people across ages. Across the study: Per every two T cells, about one barcoded beta molecule was captured by template switching.

This clonotype was seen a handful of times. Trimming cost V 4 bases and J 8 bases; bases outside gene matches: 12. Germline V lookup: CDR1 GTSNPN, CDR2 SVGIG (reference sequence). This CDR3 is built from 15 residues. For the second PCR, which ran for about 7 to 11 cycles, a sample-barcoded 5' primer and a J-beta primer mix were used. TCRdb itself ran the 5' RACE reads through MiXCR, one entry per CDR3 protein. Found here are some 1.1 million distinct CDR3 sequences, 35% to 45% of them singletons; the top ten hold approximately 14%. The receptor comes from a man aged 18 to 30 in good health. The rearrangement joins TRBV30 to TRBJ1-5; TRBD1 matches at 9 bases. The sample taken for sequencing was blood. The CDR3 protein is CAWTKNTGGREPQHF. The CDR3 nucleotides read TGTGCCTGGACCAAAAATACAGGGGGCCGCGAGCCCCAGCATTTT.